This TCR beta chain was sequenced for a study of identical twins. As for this clonotype: Its antigen is unidentified.

The V end lost 5 bases, the J end lost 10 bases, and 11 bases lay between the germline ends. Germline lookup yields CDR1 LGHDT and CDR2 YNNKEL (reference sequence). The CDR3 consists of 11 residues. TCRdb redid the calling of the 5' RACE reads with MiXCR, one entry per CDR3 protein. The sample has some 500,000 distinct CDR3 sequences, roughly 21% seen once; the top ten hold approximately 0.95%. Study results and caveats: Interpretation of the results relied on cross-sectional statistical analysis and not on following the same donors. Analyses of zero insertions could, in part, be confounded by invariant MAIT and iNKT cells.

A further study also used this sample, focusing on T cells expressing NK-cell markers. That source adds: One of eight sequenced donors was HCMV-seronegative; the other seven were seropositive. Several of the donors also had these clonotypes leading their CD3+CD56-NKG2C+ fraction.

The chain has TRBV3-1 and TRBJ1-2; D not resolved. Sequenced: CD4+ T cells sorted from blood. The sequence was obtained from a woman aged 18-30 years in good health. CDR3 in DNA: TGTGCCAGCAGCTCCTCGCGTGACTACACCTTC. Translated: CASSSSRDYTF.